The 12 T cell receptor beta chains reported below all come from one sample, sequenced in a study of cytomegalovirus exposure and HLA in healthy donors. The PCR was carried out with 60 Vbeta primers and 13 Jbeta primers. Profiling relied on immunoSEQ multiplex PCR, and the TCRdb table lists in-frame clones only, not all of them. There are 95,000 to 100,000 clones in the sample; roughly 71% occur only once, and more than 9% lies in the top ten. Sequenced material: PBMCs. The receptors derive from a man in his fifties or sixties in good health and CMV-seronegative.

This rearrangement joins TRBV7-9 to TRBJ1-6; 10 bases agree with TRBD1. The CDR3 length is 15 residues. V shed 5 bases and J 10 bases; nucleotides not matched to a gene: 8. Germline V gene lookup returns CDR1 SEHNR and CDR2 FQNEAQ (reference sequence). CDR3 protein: CASSPGTGARSPLHF. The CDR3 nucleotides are TGTGCCAGCAGCCCCGGGACAGGGGCGAGATCACCCCTCCACTTT.

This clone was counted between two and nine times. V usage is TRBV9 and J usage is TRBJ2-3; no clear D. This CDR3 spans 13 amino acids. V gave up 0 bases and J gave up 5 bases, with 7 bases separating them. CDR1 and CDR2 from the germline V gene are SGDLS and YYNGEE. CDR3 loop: CASSVGSGDTQYF. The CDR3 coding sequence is TGTGCCAGCAGCGTAGGGTCCGGAGATACGCAGTATTTT.

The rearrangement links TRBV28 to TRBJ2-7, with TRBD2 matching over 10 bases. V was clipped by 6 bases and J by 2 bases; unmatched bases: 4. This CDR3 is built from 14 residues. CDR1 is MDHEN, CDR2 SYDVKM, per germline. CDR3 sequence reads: CASRSGRETYEQYF. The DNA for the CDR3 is TGTGCCAGCAGGAGCGGGAGGGAGACCTACGAGCAGTACTTC. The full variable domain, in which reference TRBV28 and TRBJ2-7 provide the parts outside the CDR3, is DVKVTQSSRYLVKRTGEKVFLECVQDMDHENMFWYRQDPGLGLRLIYFSYDVKMKEKGDIPEGYSVSREKKERFSLILESASTNQTSMYLCASRSGRETYEQYFGPGTRLTVT.

The CDR3 DNA follows: TGTGCCAGCACCCTCGGGTCCAATGAGCAGTTCTTC. It encodes CASTLGSNEQFF. The chain is built from TRBV2 and TRBJ2-1, with D uncertain. CDR3 length: 12 amino acids. Trimming took off 7 bases at V and 6 bases at J, with 10 bases between the two ends. CDR1 and CDR2 (germline): SNHLY, FYNNEI. The full variable domain, its missing parts supplied by reference TRBV2 and TRBJ2-1, is EPEVTQTPSHQVTQMGQEVILRCVPISNHLYFYWYRQILGQKVEFLVSFYNNEISEKSEIFDDQFSVERPDGSNFTLKIRSTKLEDSAMYFCASTLGSNEQFFGPGTRLTVL.

CDR3 sequence reads: CASSPRGLSEAFF. The CDR3 nucleotides read TGTGCCAGCAGCCCACGGGGTCTCAGCGAAGCTTTCTTT. The rearrangement links TRBV6-1 to TRBJ1-1; D ambiguous. CDR1 MNHNS and CDR2 SASEGT come from the germline V gene. CDR3 length equals 13 residues. Deletions cut 6 bases from V and 8 bases from J, with 16 bases between.

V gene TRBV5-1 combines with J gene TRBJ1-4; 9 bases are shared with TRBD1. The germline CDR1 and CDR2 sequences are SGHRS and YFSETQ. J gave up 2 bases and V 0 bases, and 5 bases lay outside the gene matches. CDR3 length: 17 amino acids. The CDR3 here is CASSLGDRGGTNEKLFF. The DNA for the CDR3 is TGCGCCAGCAGCTTGGGCGACAGGGGGGGTACTAATGAAAAACTGTTTTTT.

The CDR3 coding sequence is TGTGCCAGCAGTGAAGCGCAGGACAGGGATCAGCCCCAGCATTTT. Encoded protein: CASSEAQDRDQPQHF. The rearrangement uses TRBV2 and TRBJ1-5, with 8 bases lining up with TRBD1. This CDR3 region has 15 residues. CDR1 is SNHLY and CDR2 is FYNNEI in the germline V gene. V gave up 0 bases and J gave up 5 bases; unmatched junction bases: 3.

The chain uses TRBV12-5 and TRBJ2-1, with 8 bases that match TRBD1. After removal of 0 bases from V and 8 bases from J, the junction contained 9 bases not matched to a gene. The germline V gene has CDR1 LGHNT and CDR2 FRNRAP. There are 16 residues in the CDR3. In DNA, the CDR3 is TGTGCTAGTGGTTTGGTACTGAGACAGGGGTATCATGAGCAGTTCTTC. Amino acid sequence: CASGLVLRQGYHEQFF.

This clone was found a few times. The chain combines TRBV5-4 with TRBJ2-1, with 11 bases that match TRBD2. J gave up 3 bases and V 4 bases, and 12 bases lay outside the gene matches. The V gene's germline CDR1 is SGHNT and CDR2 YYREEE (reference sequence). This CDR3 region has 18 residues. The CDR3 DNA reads TGTGCCAGCAGCACCTCCCTAGCGGGGGGCCTACTCTACAATGAGCAGTTCTTC. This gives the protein CASSTSLAGGLLYNEQFF. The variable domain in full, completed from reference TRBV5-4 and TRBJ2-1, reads ETGVTQSPTHLIKTRGQQVTLRCSSQSGHNTVSWYQQALGQGPQFIFQYYREEENGRGNFPPRFSGLQFPNYSSELNVNALELDDSALYLCASSTSLAGGLLYNEQFFGPGTRLTVL.

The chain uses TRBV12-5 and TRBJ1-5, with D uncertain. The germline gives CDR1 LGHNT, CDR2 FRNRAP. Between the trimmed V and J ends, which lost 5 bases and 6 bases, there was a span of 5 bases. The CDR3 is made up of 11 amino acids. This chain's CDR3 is CASGPIQPQHF. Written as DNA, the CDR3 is TGTGCTAGTGGTCCAATTCAGCCCCAGCATTTT.

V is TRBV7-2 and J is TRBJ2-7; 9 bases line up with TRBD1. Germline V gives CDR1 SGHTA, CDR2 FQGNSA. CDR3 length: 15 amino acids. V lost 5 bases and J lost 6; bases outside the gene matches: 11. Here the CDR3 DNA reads TGTGCCAGCAGCGGAGCCGGGACAGGGATGTTCGAGCAGTACTTC. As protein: CASSGAGTGMFEQYF. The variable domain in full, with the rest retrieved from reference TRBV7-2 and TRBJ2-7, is GAGVSQSPSNKVTEKGKDVELRCDPISGHTALYWYRQSLGQGLEFLIYFQGNSAPDKSGLPSDRFSAERTGGSVSTLTIQRTQQEDSAVYLCASSGAGTGMFEQYFGPGTRLTVT.

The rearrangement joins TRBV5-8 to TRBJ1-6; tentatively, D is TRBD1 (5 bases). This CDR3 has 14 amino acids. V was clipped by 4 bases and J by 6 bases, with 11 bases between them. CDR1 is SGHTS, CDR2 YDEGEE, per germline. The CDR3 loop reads CASSHGTSNSPLHF. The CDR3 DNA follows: TGTGCCAGCAGCCACGGGACTTCTAATTCACCCCTCCACTTT.